This T cell receptor beta chain was sequenced during a study of T cell responses to AZD1222 COVID-19 vaccine. Points from the study as a whole: Repertoire sampling occurred only after the peak T cell response. Reports indicate that nearly half of spike-specific TCRs are directed at unmutated variant regions.

This clone was counted between two and nine times. What it binds is not known. Here immunoSEQ multiplex PCR was the method, and the copy in TCRdb shows in-frame clones only, minus some. This repertoire shows about 140,000 clones, 75% to 90% found once; its top ten account for approximately 4%. This clonotype originated in an adult in good health. The source was peripheral blood, collected on day 0 of AZD1222 vaccination.

CDR3 coding DNA: TGTGCCAGCAGCTTGGCAGGAGGTAATTCACCCCTCCACTTT. It codes for CASSLAGGNSPLHF. The gene calls are TRBV5-6 and TRBJ1-6, with D unresolved. The CDR3 covers 14 residues. The germline V gene encodes CDR1 SGHDT and CDR2 YYEEEE. V was cut by 0 bases and J by 6 bases, with 7 bases left in between.